Presented here are 7 T cell receptor beta chains from one specimen sequenced in a study of regulatory T cells in long-lasting Graves disease. Indicated time point: newly diagnosed GD, antithyroid drugs for less than 3 months. From RNA extracted from PBMCs, the TCR library was made. Arm-PCR with iRepertoire HTBI primers amplified the CDR3 regions for these TCR beta libraries. TCRdb ran MiXCR on the multiplex PCR reads and lists one entry per CDR3 protein. The profile covers some 500,000 distinct CDR3 sequences, with more than 15% appearing a single time and approximately 25% taken by the ten largest. These data were also reused for a study on T cells in Graves' hyperthyroidism and ophthalmopathy.

Material: peripheral blood mononuclear cells (PBMCs), obtained at new diagnosis, from a patient treated with antithyroid drugs. These receptors all come from a woman aged 35-65 years with Graves disease.

This clonotype was found many times. CDR3 in DNA: TGTGCCAGCAGTTCCTCAGGAATTGGGCCCTACGAGCAGTACTTC. Residues: CASSSSGIGPYEQYF. The V gene is TRBV27, the J gene TRBJ2-7; D not certain. V lost 4 bases and J lost 2, with 15 bases in between. CDR1 and CDR2 from the germline V gene are MNHEY and SMNVEV (reference sequence). This CDR3 is built from 15 residues.

The rearrangement joins TRBV20-1 to TRBJ1-1; weak D call: TRBD1 (6 bases). From germline, CDR1 is DFQATT and CDR2 SNEGSKA (reference sequence). The length of the CDR3 is 13 residues. The V and J ends lost 0 bases and 5 bases respectively, with 10 bases between them. CDR3 DNA: TGCAGTGCTAGAGAATCAGGGGATACTGAAGCTTTCTTT. Translation: CSARESGDTEAFF.

The table lists this clonotype with many counts. The rearrangement uses TRBV5-1 and TRBJ2-3; D unclear. The CDR3 is 14 amino acids. Looked up from germline, CDR1 is SGHRS and CDR2 is YFSETQ. V was cut by 0 bases and J by 3 bases, with 8 bases left in between. The CDR3 sequence is CASSLGDLTDTQYF. The CDR3 nucleotides are TGCGCCAGCAGCTTGGGTGACTTGACAGATACGCAGTATTTT.

V is TRBV19 and J is TRBJ2-1, with 12 bases matching TRBD2. The CDR3 loop spans 17 amino acids. The germline V gene encodes CDR1 LNHDA and CDR2 SQIVND (reference sequence). V shed 3 bases, J shed 0 bases, and the junction held 3 bases outside the gene matches. CDR3 sequence: CASSMVTSGSSYNEQFF. CDR3 coding DNA: TGTGCCAGTAGTATGGTGACTAGCGGGAGCTCCTACAATGAGCAGTTCTTC.

A few counts support this clonotype. This sequence joins TRBV9 and TRBJ2-3, with 9 bases identical to TRBD2. This CDR3 contains 15 residues. The V gene's germline CDR1 is SGDLS and CDR2 YYNGEE. The junction had 7 bases not matched to a gene; V was cut back by 4 bases and J by 4 bases. CDR3 DNA: TGTGCCAGCAGCAACCTAGCGGGGCCCCCAGATACGCAGTATTTT. As protein: CASSNLAGPPDTQYF.

CDR3 bases: TGCGCCAGCAGCTTGGTGGAAAGAACTTCACCCCTCCACTTT. It yields the protein CASSLVERTSPLHF. V is TRBV5-1 and J is TRBJ1-6; D ambiguous. Trimming took 0 bases from V and 9 from J, leaving 10 bases between them. The germline CDR1 and CDR2 sequences are SGHRS and YFSETQ. The CDR3 totals 14 residues. The whole variable domain, remainder taken from reference TRBV5-1 and TRBJ1-6, is KAGVTQTPRYLIKTRGQQVTLSCSPISGHRSVSWYQQTPGQGLQFLFEYFSETQRNKGNFPGRFSGRQFSNSRSEMNVSTLELGDSALYLCASSLVERTSPLHFGNGTRLTVT.

The genes are TRBV2 and TRBJ1-1; D gene ambiguous. The CDR3 runs to 11 residues. V was clipped by 8 bases and J by 6 bases, with 10 bases between them. The germline V gene encodes CDR1 SNHLY and CDR2 FYNNEI. The CDR3 DNA sequence: TGTGCCAGCGTAAAATTTGCTGAAGCTTTCTTT. The encoded protein is CASVKFAEAFF.